This T cell receptor beta chain stems from a study of T cells in Graves' hyperthyroidism and ophthalmopathy. Using RNA transcripts as the source, TCR beta CDR3 regions were amplified. HTBI primers were the set used in a first-round RT-PCR of the TCR CDR3. Via MiXCR, TCRdb re-called the multiplex PCR reads, giving one row per CDR3 protein. The data hold some 250,000 distinct CDR3 sequences, with more than 12% observed a single time. This clonotype was counted ten times or more. This blood was taken when hyperthyroidism was first diagnosed, before any ophthalmopathy symptoms existed. The authors obtained PBMCs from 9 to 10 ml of fresh peripheral blood. The germline gives CDR1 SNHLY, CDR2 FYNNEI. Trimming took 4 bases from V and 2 from J; bases not matched to a gene: 0. This CDR3 spans 15 amino acids.

The chain recombines TRBV2 with TRBJ2-5, with 14 bases identical to TRBD2. This sequence originates from a woman in her 40s with Graves' hyperthyroidism that later progressed to Graves' ophthalmopathy. The sequenced sample was blood. The CDR3 DNA follows: TGTGCCAGCAGTGGACTAGCGGGAGGGCAAGAGACCCAGTACTTC. Protein: CASSGLAGGQETQYF.